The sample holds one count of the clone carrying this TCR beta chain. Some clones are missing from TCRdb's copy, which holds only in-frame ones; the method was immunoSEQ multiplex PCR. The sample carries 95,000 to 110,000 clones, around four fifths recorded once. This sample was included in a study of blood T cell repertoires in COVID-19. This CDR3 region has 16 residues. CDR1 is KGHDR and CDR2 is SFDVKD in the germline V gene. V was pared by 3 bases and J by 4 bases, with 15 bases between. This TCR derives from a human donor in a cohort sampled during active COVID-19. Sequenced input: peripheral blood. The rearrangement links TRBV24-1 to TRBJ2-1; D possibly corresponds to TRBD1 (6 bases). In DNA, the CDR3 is TGTGCCACCAGTGATAATTCTGGGGGCTCTTACAATGAGCAGTTCTTC. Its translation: CATSDNSGGSYNEQFF.